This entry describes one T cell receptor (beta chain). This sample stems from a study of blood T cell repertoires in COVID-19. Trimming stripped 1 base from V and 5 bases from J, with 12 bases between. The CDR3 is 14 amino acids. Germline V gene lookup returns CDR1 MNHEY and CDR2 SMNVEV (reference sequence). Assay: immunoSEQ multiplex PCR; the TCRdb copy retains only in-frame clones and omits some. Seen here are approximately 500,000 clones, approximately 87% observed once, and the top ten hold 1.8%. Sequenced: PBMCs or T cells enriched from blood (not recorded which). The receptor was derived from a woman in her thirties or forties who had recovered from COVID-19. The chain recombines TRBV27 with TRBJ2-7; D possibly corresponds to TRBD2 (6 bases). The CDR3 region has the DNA TGTGCCAGCAGTTTATACGGGAGTAGGCACGAGCAGTACTTC. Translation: CASSLYGSRHEQYF.